The next 4 T cell receptor beta chains were all read from a single sample in a study of early T cells in non-severe SARS-CoV-2 infection. TCRdb itself ran the 5' RACE reads through MiXCR, one entry per CDR3 protein. The sample has approximately 28,000 distinct CDR3 sequences; just over 4% are singletons. The sample consisted of whole blood. Receptors were obtained from an adult who was a healthcare worker with PCR-confirmed SARS-CoV-2 infection or an uninfected control (not recorded which).

The table lists this clonotype with a few counts. J is TRBJ2-1 and V is TRBV7-9; weak D call: TRBD2 (5 bases). Germline V gene lookup returns CDR1 SEHNR and CDR2 FQNEAQ (reference sequence). CDR3 length equals 12 residues. V was trimmed by 8 bases and J by 7 bases, leaving 12 bases between them. The CDR3 region is CASGGRKNEQFF. The DNA for the CDR3 is TGTGCCAGCGGCGGGCGGAAAAATGAGCAGTTCTTC.

This clonotype was seen ten or more times. The chain couples TRBV7-3 to TRBJ2-1; 7 nucleotides align to TRBD2. CDR1 is SGHTA and CDR2 is FQGTGA in the germline V gene. This CDR3 comprises 14 residues. J gave up 10 bases and V 0 bases, and 6 bases lay outside the gene matches. CDR3 DNA sequence: TGTGCCAGCAGCTTAACGGGGAGGGCCACAGAGCAGTTCTTC. As protein: CASSLTGRATEQFF.

The chain is built from TRBV7-8 and TRBJ2-2, with D uncertain. Trimming removed 5 bases from V and 5 bases from J, with 9 bases in between. Looked up from germline, CDR1 is SGHVS and CDR2 is FQNEAQ. CDR3 length: 13 amino acids. Written as DNA, the CDR3 is TGTGCCAGCAGCGTAGGAGTTACCGGGGAGCTGTTTTTT. Its translation is CASSVGVTGELFF.

This clonotype was counted at least ten times. J is TRBJ1-3 and V is TRBV6-6, with D perhaps matching TRBD1 (5 bases). Germline CDR1 is MNHNY and CDR2 is SVGAGI (reference sequence). There are 13 residues in the CDR3. V lost 4 bases, J lost 7 bases, and 11 bases lay in between. The CDR3 loop reads CASSFMGGNTIYF. CDR3 in DNA: TGTGCCAGCAGTTTCATGGGGGGGAACACCATATATTTT.